This passage covers 19 T cell receptor beta chains from one sample sequenced in a study of cytomegalovirus exposure and HLA in healthy donors. Here immunoSEQ multiplex PCR was the method, and the copy in TCRdb shows in-frame clones only, minus some. This sample yields 220,000 or so clones, of which over 80% are seen a single time; around 1.1% belongs to the top ten. Source material: PBMCs. The receptors here all came from a woman under 30 in good health and CMV-seronegative.

The genes are TRBV28 and TRBJ2-7; D possibly corresponds to TRBD2 (6 bases). Germline V CDR1 and CDR2: MDHEN, SYDVKM. The ends were cut back, 3 bases at V and 1 base at J, with 13 bases in the middle. The CDR3 loop spans 15 amino acids. The CDR3 sequence is CASSFTRERSYEQYF. CDR3 coding DNA: TGTGCCAGCAGTTTTACGCGGGAACGATCCTACGAGCAGTACTTC.

The chain joins TRBV6-1 to TRBJ2-5, with 9 bases identical to TRBD1. Germline V lookup: CDR1 MNHNS, CDR2 SASEGT. Germline trimming cut 2 bases from V and 4 bases from J; bases unmatched to any gene: 11. The CDR3 covers 17 residues. The CDR3 DNA reads as TGTGCCAGCAGTGAACACCGGACAGGGGCAATGAGAGAGACCCAGTACTTC. Residues: CASSEHRTGAMRETQYF.

The chain links TRBV6-5 to TRBJ1-5, with D maybe TRBD1 (5 bases). The CDR3 is made up of 14 amino acids. V was trimmed by 2 bases and J by 4 bases, leaving 9 bases between them. Germline values: CDR1 MNHEY, CDR2 SVGAGI. The DNA of the CDR3 is TGTGCCAGCAGTTACGGGGCAGAAAATCAGCCCCAGCATTTT. Encoded protein: CASSYGAENQPQHF.

The gene calls are TRBV5-1 and TRBJ1-1, with 7 bases aligning to TRBD1. The CDR3 has 12 residues. With 2 bases clipped from V and 8 bases from J, the junction kept 3 bases outside the gene matches. Per germline, CDR1 SGHRS and CDR2 YFSETQ. The CDR3 loop is CASSFSGGEAFF. Here the CDR3 DNA reads TGCGCCAGCAGCTTTTCAGGGGGGGAAGCTTTCTTT.

The chain combines TRBV5-5 with TRBJ1-6, with 7 positions matching TRBD1. CDR1 and CDR2 (germline): SGHKS, YYEKEE (reference sequence). The V and J ends lost 4 bases and 9 bases, in that order; junction bases with no gene match: 16. CDR3 length equals 17 residues. The CDR3 region has the DNA TGTGCCAGCAGCAGCACAGGGGTTGGTCTTCTTAGTTCACCCCTCCACTTT. Residues: CASSSTGVGLLSSPLHF.

This clone occurred once. The chain is built from TRBV11-3 and TRBJ2-1; 8 bases map to TRBD1. Germline values: CDR1 SGHNT, CDR2 YENEEA. The length of the CDR3 is 15 residues. J lost 3 bases, V lost 3 bases, and 4 bases had no gene match. CDR3 sequence: CASSFGTGLYNEQFF. As DNA, the CDR3 is TGTGCCAGCAGCTTCGGGACAGGTCTCTACAATGAGCAGTTCTTC.

This chain uses TRBV4-2 with TRBJ2-7; D perhaps matches TRBD1 (6 bases). Trimming stripped 0 bases from V and 5 bases from J, with 8 bases between. In germline, CDR1 is LGHNA, CDR2 YNFKEQ. The CDR3 is 13 amino acids. The CDR3 sequence is CASSQDAGDEQYF. The CDR3 DNA reads TGTGCCAGCAGCCAAGATGCAGGGGACGAGCAGTACTTC.

This chain uses TRBV5-1 with TRBJ2-7; D unresolved. The CDR3 consists of 16 residues. The germline V gene encodes CDR1 SGHRS and CDR2 YFSETQ. Trimming shortened V by 1 base and J by 3 bases, and 17 bases separated the two germline ends. The CDR3 is CASSLSRGNHYYEQYF. Written as DNA, the CDR3 is TGCGCCAGCAGCTTGTCTCGCGGAAATCATTACTACGAGCAGTACTTC.

This chain links TRBV5-1 with TRBJ2-1; D is possibly TRBD2 (5 bases). V lost 3 bases to trimming and J lost 2 bases, with 12 bases between them. There are 15 residues in the CDR3. The germline CDR1 and CDR2 sequences are SGHRS and YFSETQ. The CDR3 sequence: CASSSERQPYNEQFF. The DNA for the CDR3 is TGCGCCAGCAGCTCTGAGCGGCAACCCTACAATGAGCAGTTCTTC.

This chain uses TRBV4-1 with TRBJ1-1; 9 bases map to TRBD1. Germline V CDR1 and CDR2: MGHRA, YSYEKL. This CDR3 has 16 amino acids. Trimming at V came to 3 bases and at J to 7 bases, leaving 12 bases not matched to a gene. The CDR3 DNA sequence: TGCGCCAGCAGCCACCTAGGACAGGGGAAAGGGGGTGAAGCTTTCTTT. Encoded protein: CASSHLGQGKGGEAFF.

The V gene is TRBV7-2, the J gene TRBJ2-3; TRBD1 aligns across 10 bases. Germline CDR1 reads SGHTA; CDR2 reads FQGNSA. Trimming cost V 5 bases and J 1 base; bases outside gene matches: 6. The CDR3 length is 16 residues. The CDR3 loop is CASSRGDRGRTDTQYF. In nucleotides, the CDR3 is TGTGCCAGCAGCCGGGGGGACAGGGGTCGCACAGATACGCAGTATTTT.

J is TRBJ2-1 and V is TRBV5-1, with 14 bases that match TRBD2. Germline lookup yields CDR1 SGHRS and CDR2 YFSETQ. Unmatched junction bases numbered 8, after V lost 3 bases and J lost 0 bases. This CDR3 contains 19 residues. In nucleotides, the CDR3 is TGCGCCAGCAGCTCGACCCGGACTAGCGGGAGGAGCTCCTACAATGAGCAGTTCTTC. Residues: CASSSTRTSGRSSYNEQFF.

This sequence joins TRBV6-4 and TRBJ2-2, with D uncertain. Germline CDR1 is MRHNA and CDR2 is SNTAGT. V gave up 3 bases and J gave up 4 bases, with 9 bases separating them. The CDR3 extends over 14 amino acids. The CDR3 region has the DNA TGTGCCAGCAGTGAGCAGGTCGGCACCGGGGAGCTGTTTTTT. It yields the protein CASSEQVGTGELFF.

The gene calls are TRBV18 and TRBJ1-2; D is possibly TRBD1 (6 bases). The CDR3 runs 13 residues. Germline V lookup: CDR1 KGHSH, CDR2 LQKENI. V was trimmed by 6 bases and J by 8 bases, leaving 16 bases between them. CDR3 in DNA: TGTGCCAGCTCGCAGACAGGCCCCGACGGCTACACCTTC. Protein: CASSQTGPDGYTF.

This chain links TRBV19 with TRBJ1-5; 8 bases map to TRBD1. In germline, CDR1 is LNHDA, CDR2 SQIVND (reference sequence). Germline trimming cut 10 bases from V and 5 bases from J; bases unmatched to any gene: 13. The CDR3 runs 15 residues. In nucleotides, the CDR3 is TGTGCCACCAGGGAGGACAGGGTGACTCATCAGCCCCAGCATTTT. This codes for CATREDRVTHQPQHF. Filled out from reference TRBV19 and TRBJ1-5, the complete variable domain reads DGGITQSPKYLFRKEGQNVTLSCEQNLNHDAMYWYRQDPGQGLRLIYYSQIVNDFQKGDIAEGYSVSREKKESFPLTVTSAQKNPTAFYLCATREDRVTHQPQHFGDGTRLSIL.

The chain combines TRBV11-2 with TRBJ2-1; TRBD1 aligns across 7 bases. This CDR3 region has 14 residues. Germline CDR1 reads SGHAT; CDR2 reads FQNNGV. With V trimmed by 5 bases and J by 8 bases, 9 bases remained unmatched. CDR3 sequence: CASSPEGAGDEQFF. CDR3 nucleotide sequence: TGTGCCAGCAGCCCCGAGGGGGCAGGCGATGAGCAGTTCTTC.

The chain links TRBV6-1 to TRBJ2-1; TRBD1 aligns across 8 bases. The CDR3 has 14 residues. Losses at the gene ends were 5 bases for V and 5 bases for J; bases not matched to a gene: 5. Germline V gene lookup returns CDR1 MNHNS and CDR2 SASEGT. CDR3 DNA sequence: TGTGCCAGCAGTCCGGGACAGGTTCACAATGAGCAGTTCTTC. It encodes CASSPGQVHNEQFF.

This chain uses TRBV5-4 with TRBJ1-1; 10 bases are shared with TRBD1. V shed 1 base and J 2 bases; nucleotides not matched to a gene: 5. The CDR3 consists of 16 residues. Germline lookup yields CDR1 SGHNT and CDR2 YYREEE (reference sequence). Written as DNA, the CDR3 is TGTGCCAGCAGCTTGCGGGACAGGGGCCTTAACACTGAAGCTTTCTTT. It encodes CASSLRDRGLNTEAFF.

The chain uses TRBV27 and TRBJ2-7; 9 bases fit TRBD1. In germline, CDR1 is MNHEY, CDR2 SMNVEV (reference sequence). The junction had 9 bases not matched to a gene; V was cut back by 8 bases and J by 4 bases. This CDR3 comprises 14 residues. CDR3 in DNA: TGTGCCAGCGGGTTAACCGGGACAGGGTACGAGCAGTACTTC. Its protein product is CASGLTGTGYEQYF.